Detailed here is one T cell receptor (beta chain). What this receptor recognizes is not known. No per-base quality is available; no much larger clone lies one base away. In the germline V gene, CDR1 corresponds to MNHEY and CDR2 to SVGAGI. The CDR3 runs 16 amino acids, cysteine and phenylalanine included. Only the CDR3 region is kept as DNA, spanning 48 bases read in frame from base 1. From V the trimming removes 0 bases and from J it removes 8 bases, while the gene matches leave 9 bases of the junction unaccounted for. Per the publication, the time point label means: pretreatment peripheral blood. The cohort comprised around 30 patients with locally advanced or metastatic urothelial carcinoma treated at Memorial Sloan Kettering on a trial protocol. Peripheral blood mononuclear cells were collected pretreatment and during treatment, with between 1 and 8 total time points per patient. The Qiagen DNeasy Blood extraction kit was used to purify genomic DNA from total PBMCs and tumor samples. Collected pretreatment and during treatment, PBMCs were isolated and stored as previously described.

The data derive from a study of PD-L1 blockade in urothelial cancer (dated by TCRdb to about 2017). For the study in its entirety: Therapy was started around 2014 for all patients, and atezolizumab 1,200 mg was administered intravenously every 3 weeks. About 90% of the roughly 30 patients were males with bladder-origin urothelial cancer, and about 60% of the 29 reported a prior smoking history. Patients had an ECOG performance status of 0 or 1 and had received between 0 and 3 prior chemotherapy regimens. Blood samples were analyzed at two time points: 3 weeks after treatment start (second dose) and 6 weeks after treatment start. Blood samples gave median yields of approximately 130,000 T cells and some 80,000 unique TCRs, along with a median clonality of approximately 0.084. Somatic, immune and clinical correlates of response to PD-L1 blockade with atezolizumab in urothelial cancer were the focus of an exploratory multi-omic analysis. Pretreatment tumor samples, along with matched peripheral blood serially collected before and after atezolizumab treatment, were subjected to TCR sequencing. Progression-free survival longer than 6 months counted as durable clinical benefit, and TCR features were additionally tested against both progression-free and overall survival. In the same patients, whole exome sequencing and RNA sequencing of pretreatment tumors were performed in addition to TCR sequencing. Durable clinical benefit was achieved by nine patients and was not achieved by 20 patients. Twenty-nine patients had pretreatment blood TCR-seq, about 25 had at least one posttreatment blood collection, and about 25 had tumor TCR-seq. Study-wide findings and limitations: Among patients with durable benefit, tumor-associated TCR clones showed greater expansion in peripheral blood 3 weeks after treatment started (n ≈ 23, p = 0.022). Improved progression-free and overall survival was associated with having pretreatment peripheral blood TCR clonality below the median. Because of the small sample size (n of about 30) and the many exploratory analyses performed, the results are intended to be regarded as hypothesis-generating.

Each PCR received spiked-in synthetic TCR analog templates so that absolute template abundance could be estimated from read counts. Using the immunoSEQ assay, TCRbeta CDR3 regions were amplified from genomic DNA with bias-controlled V and J gene primers. Sequencing of rearranged TCRbeta segments was done at approximately 20X coverage. Regarding the original processing steps: Sequencing errors were corrected by clustering and CDR3s were annotated against IMGT to assign V, D and J genes. Downstream analyses used only productive TCRbeta rearrangements and left out out-of-frame or stop-codon sequences. To compute clonality, Shannon entropy was normalized by the log of the number of unique productive sequences and then subtracted from one. Clones differing between time points or between blood and tumor were identified using Fisher's exact test with Benjamini-Hochberg correction, with an adjusted p below 0.01 applied as the threshold. TCRdb holds this immuneACCESS table with in-frame rearrangements only. Some clones are missing; in checked studies, unresolved V genes explain under half, and the rest has no known cause. Clone size and the V and J calls come from that table; the DNA yielded D and trimming. This sample has about 85,000 clones in its table, and over 75% of those were observed once. The ten largest make up approximately 15% of the sample.

The rearranged segments are TRBV6-5 and TRBJ1-2, and 10 junction bases match TRBD1. The sequenced sample was PBMCs, obtained around atezolizumab (anti-PD-L1) treatment. The sequence came from a man aged 55 to 70 with urothelial cancer. The CDR3 has the sequence CASSYSPTGGAWGYTF. The base sequence is TGTGCCAGCAGTTACTCCCCGACAGGGGGCGCCTGGGGCTACACCTTC.